These T cell receptor beta chains were read from a single sample in a study of CXCR3-negative and CXCR3-positive naive CD8 T cells. Using the 5' RACE reads, TCRdb records one entry per CDR3 protein without DNA. The ten most abundant clones cover 0.29% of a sample with around 140,000 distinct CDR3 sequences. Sequences were obtained from naive CXCR3- CD8+ T cells from blood. These receptors all come from a human donor in good health. Some clones in this sample may be carry-over from other donors' samples. CDR3s include the opening cysteine and the closing phenylalanine or tryptophan.

j_gene	v_gene	len	CDR3aa
TRBJ2-3	TRBV28	15	CASSTRTGTADTQYF
TRBJ2-5	TRBV25-1	16	CASSDRDRGYQETQYF
TRBJ2-4	TRBV12-3/TRBV12-4	14	CASSLGVFITIQYF
TRBJ2-5	TRBV7-6	14	CASSSKGLAGGLDF
TRBJ2-3	TRBV6-2/TRBV6-3	15	CASSYWTTSTDTQYF
TRBJ2-3	TRBV4-1	15	CASSQDTAWGDTQYF
TRBJ2-1	TRBV4-2	18	CASSHTTLGGSYYNEQFF
TRBJ1-2	TRBV11-2	13	CASTQPVTEGYTF
TRBJ2-5	TRBV15	15	CATSIDIRGRETQYF
TRBJ2-5	TRBV12-3/TRBV12-4	14	CASSFWAGEETQYF
TRBJ2-3	TRBV9	15	CASSASGTLADTQYF
TRBJ2-1	TRBV29-1	13	CSARALGSNEQFF
TRBJ2-1	TRBV4-1	15	CASSQVTGVHNEQFF
TRBJ1-5	TRBV7-8	16	CASSLYPGGGNQPQHF
TRBJ1-4	TRBV7-9	15	CASARLTGPNEKLFF
TRBJ1-2	TRBV20-1	13	CSAGGGTDYGYTF
TRBJ1-2	TRBV5-1	16	CASSPSLGIQNYGYTF
TRBJ2-7	TRBV7-6	15	CASSLAGGNTYEQYF
TRBJ2-6	TRBV7-8	17	CASLEYWGASGANVLTF
TRBJ2-1	TRBV29-1	15	CSVQPGQGSYNEQFF
TRBJ2-3	TRBV7-3	16	CASSCPKLSSTDTQYF
TRBJ2-3	TRBV29-1	16	CSVAGVASGDTDTQYF
TRBJ2-3	TRBV28	19	CASSLLLFGGQLGTDTQYF
TRBJ2-1	TRBV9	16	CASSLHLGGAYNEQFF
TRBJ2-3	TRBV28	14	CASSWGREVDTQYF
TRBJ2-3	TRBV7-6	15	CASSLGGGRLDTQYF
TRBJ2-7	TRBV12-3/TRBV12-4	13	CASSLAQNREQYF
TRBJ1-3	TRBV6-5	13	CASSYVSGNTIYF
TRBJ2-2	TRBV29-1	11	CSVGAAGELFF
TRBJ1-1	TRBV9	15	CASSSETGMYTEAFF
TRBJ2-2	TRBV29-1	13	CSGLAGNTGELFF
TRBJ2-1	TRBV5-1	16	CASSLPSGSTHNEQFF
TRBJ2-5	TRBV7-9	13	CASSKAGVETQYF